Each of the 15 T cell receptor beta chains below was sequenced from the same sample in a study of T cell responses to AZD1222 COVID-19 vaccine. TCRdb keeps only in-frame clones here, not all; method: immunoSEQ multiplex PCR. The repertoire holds approximately 120,000 clones, around nine tenths seen once, with around 10% in the top ten. This specimen was peripheral blood, taken on day 0 of MenACWY control vaccination. Receptors were obtained from an adult in good health.

This CDR3 reads CATSRDPVNQPQHF. The CDR3 bases are TGTGCCACCAGCAGAGATCCGGTTAATCAGCCCCAGCATTTT. The chain couples TRBV15 to TRBJ1-5; no clear D. This CDR3 is 14 amino acids long. Germline V gene data show CDR1 as LNHNV and CDR2 as YYDKDF (reference sequence). The V end lost 0 bases, the J end lost 4 bases, and 7 bases lay between the germline ends.

Here the CDR3 reads CASSLKQAYEQYF. CDR3 nucleotides: TGTGCCAGCAGTTTAAAACAGGCCTACGAGCAGTACTTC. The chain recombines TRBV27 with TRBJ2-7, with D tentatively TRBD1 (5 bases). The length of the CDR3 is 13 residues. CDR1 and CDR2 (germline): MNHEY, SMNVEV (reference sequence). Trimming left V 2 bases short and J 2 bases short, with 7 bases between.

The CDR3 coding sequence is TGTGCCAGCAGCCAAGAAGGAGGGTCTGGGGCCAACGTCCTGACTTTC. It is translated as CASSQEGGSGANVLTF. This chain uses TRBV3-1 (or the pseudogene TRBV3-2) with TRBJ2-6, with TRBD2 as a possible D gene (6 bases). Germline V gives CDR1 LGHDT, CDR2 YNNKEL (reference sequence). There are 16 residues in the CDR3. The germline V and J ends were trimmed by 0 bases and 1 base, with 7 bases remaining between them.

The J gene is TRBJ1-2, the V gene TRBV20-1, with D possibly matching TRBD1 (5 bases). Trimming took off 3 bases at V and 0 bases at J, with 8 bases between the two ends. From germline, CDR1 is DFQATT and CDR2 SNEGSKA (reference sequence). The CDR3 has 13 residues. CDR3 sequence: CSASTGPNYGYTF. CDR3 in DNA: TGCAGTGCTAGTACGGGACCTAACTATGGCTACACCTTC.

The V and J genes are TRBV9 and TRBJ1-2; a possible D gene is TRBD1 (6 bases). The CDR3 contains 14 residues. V lost 0 bases, J lost 8 bases, and 14 bases lay in between. The germline V gene has CDR1 SGDLS and CDR2 YYNGEE. The chain's CDR3 is CASSVDRVPRGYTF. Written as DNA, the CDR3 is TGTGCCAGCAGCGTAGACAGGGTACCGCGGGGCTACACCTTC.

This clone was recorded a few times. J is TRBJ2-3 and V is TRBV7-9; the D gene could be TRBD1 or TRBD2 (5 bases each). CDR3 length equals 14 residues. Germline V gene data show CDR1 as SEHNR and CDR2 as FQNEAQ (reference sequence). Trimming cost V 5 bases and J 2 bases, with 11 bases left between them. In nucleotides, the CDR3 is TGTGCCAGCAGCCGGGACCAAGCCACAGATACGCAGTATTTT. Amino acids: CASSRDQATDTQYF. Together with reference TRBV7-9 and TRBJ2-3, the CDR3 gives the full variable domain: DTGVSQNPRHKITKRGQNVTFRCDPISEHNRLYWYRQTLGQGPEFLTYFQNEAQLEKSRLLSDRFSAERPKGSFSTLEIQRTEQGDSAMYLCASSRDQATDTQYFGPGTRLTVL.

The chain is built from TRBV5-8 and TRBJ1-1, with D possibly TRBD1 on 6 matching bases. The CDR3 runs 13 residues. The V and J ends lost 4 bases and 8 bases respectively, with 15 bases between them. The germline CDR1 and CDR2 sequences are SGHTS and YDEGEE. CDR3 sequence: CASSRRGQGEAFF. For the CDR3, the DNA is TGTGCCAGCAGCCGCAGGGGCCAAGGAGAAGCTTTCTTT.

The chain couples TRBV7-8 to TRBJ1-2; 9 bases match TRBD1. CDR3 length equals 14 residues. V shed 3 bases, J shed 3 bases, and the junction held 2 bases outside the gene matches. CDR1 SGHVS and CDR2 FQNEAQ come from the germline V gene. The CDR3 DNA is TGTGCCAGCAGCTTTGGACAGGGGTACTATGGCTACACCTTC. It translates to CASSFGQGYYGYTF.

This clone was picked up one time. This chain uses TRBV6-5 with TRBJ1-5, with TRBD1 identical over 7 bases. This CDR3 spans 15 amino acids. Per the germline V gene, CDR1 is MNHEY and CDR2 is SVGAGI. The trim removed 5 bases at V and 0 bases at J, leaving 4 bases unmatched. CDR3 loop: CASSPDRASNQPQHF. As DNA, the CDR3 is TGTGCCAGCAGTCCCGACAGGGCTAGCAATCAGCCCCAGCATTTT.

This clone was observed a handful of times. V gene TRBV29-1 combines with J gene TRBJ1-1; D possibly corresponds to TRBD1 (5 bases). The CDR3 loop spans 14 amino acids. The ends were cut back, 5 bases at V and 1 base at J, with 14 bases in the middle. Germline CDR1 and CDR2: SQVTM and ANQGSEA. CDR3 amino acids: CSVSDGAKNTEAFF. The CDR3 bases are TGCAGCGTTTCGGACGGGGCGAAGAACACTGAAGCTTTCTTT.

The chain recombines TRBV12-3 or TRBV12-4 with TRBJ1-1, with D possibly TRBD1 on 5 matching bases. CDR3 size: 12 residues. V was pared by 4 bases and J by 8 bases, with 11 bases between. The chain's CDR3 is CASSSGTTEAFF. The CDR3 coding sequence is TGTGCCAGCAGTTCCGGGACTACCGAAGCTTTCTTT.

This chain joins TRBV6-4 and TRBJ2-7, with a tentative D call TRBD2 (6 bases). This CDR3 has 15 amino acids. Germline V gives CDR1 MRHNA, CDR2 SNTAGT. V gave up 0 bases and J gave up 5 bases, with 14 bases separating them. CDR3 region: CASSDSGRDVHEQYF. CDR3 bases: TGTGCCAGCAGTGACTCTGGGCGGGACGTCCACGAGCAGTACTTC.

This chain joins TRBV2 and TRBJ1-2; 9 bases match TRBD1. J gave up 2 bases and V 6 bases, and 4 bases lay outside the gene matches. The CDR3 totals 14 residues. Germline V gives CDR1 SNHLY, CDR2 FYNNEI. CDR3 DNA sequence: TGTGCCAGCAGAGCCGGGACAGGGAACTATGGCTACACCTTC. Protein sequence: CASRAGTGNYGYTF.

This sequence joins TRBV5-1 and TRBJ2-7, with 8 positions matching TRBD1. V was pared by 6 bases and J by 0 bases, with 5 bases of the junction left unmatched. The germline V gene has CDR1 SGHRS and CDR2 YFSETQ. The CDR3 sequence is 14 residues long. In DNA, the CDR3 is TGCGCCAGCAACGACAGGGGTCTCTCCTACGAGCAGTACTTC. It yields the protein CASNDRGLSYEQYF.

V and J are TRBV27 and TRBJ2-2; 8 bases map to TRBD1. Germline-derived CDR1 and CDR2 are MNHEY and SMNVEV (reference sequence). CDR3 length: 16 residues. Unmatched junction bases numbered 12, after V lost 5 bases and J lost 7 bases. The DNA of the CDR3 is TGTGCCAGCAGTCCGACAAAGCAGGGGGCAAGCGGGGAGCTGTTTTTT. As protein: CASSPTKQGASGELFF.